Sequencing of this TCR beta chain was carried out in a study of tumor-infiltrating lymphocytes in localized non-small cell lung cancer. Background on the study: Each patient gave resected tumor and non-adjacent uninvolved lung tissue.

The CDR3 has 15 residues. Trimming removed 2 bases at V and 2 bases at J, with 13 bases between. The V gene's germline CDR1 is SGHNT and CDR2 YYREEE (reference sequence). Assay: immunoSEQ multiplex PCR; the TCRdb copy retains only in-frame clones and omits some. The table records about 16,000 clones, about four fifths of them present only once. This clonotype was sampled from a human donor with non-small cell lung cancer. Sequenced sample: lung tumor tissue. The chain combines TRBV5-4 with TRBJ1-1; unclear D gene. CDR3 in amino acids: CASSFIGVTNTEAFF. The CDR3 coding sequence is TGTGCCAGCAGCTTTATCGGGGTAACAAACACTGAAGCTTTCTTT. Combining the CDR3 with reference TRBV5-4 and TRBJ1-1 gives the whole variable domain ETGVTQSPTHLIKTRGQQVTLRCSSQSGHNTVSWYQQALGQGPQFIFQYYREEENGRGNFPPRFSGLQFPNYSSELNVNALELDDSALYLCASSFIGVTNTEAFFGQGTRLTVV.